This entry lists 22 T cell receptor beta chains sequenced from one sample in a study of blood T cell repertoires in COVID-19. TCRdb keeps only in-frame clones here, not all; method: immunoSEQ multiplex PCR. The sample carries approximately 300,000 clones, nearly 90% recorded once. Sequenced sample: PBMCs or T cells enriched from blood (not recorded which). All receptors derive from a woman between 18 and 29 years old with acute COVID-19.

V gene TRBV27 combines with J gene TRBJ2-3; D possibly corresponds to TRBD1 (6 bases). Trimming took off 2 bases at V and 6 bases at J, with 12 bases between the two ends. The germline V gene has CDR1 MNHEY and CDR2 SMNVEV (reference sequence). CDR3 size: 14 residues. The CDR3: CASSLMDSPDTQYF. CDR3 in DNA: TGTGCCAGCAGTTTAATGGACAGCCCGGATACGCAGTATTTT.

The rearrangement uses TRBV6-1 and TRBJ1-4; D is possibly TRBD1 (5 bases). This CDR3 has 15 residues. Germline V CDR1 and CDR2: MNHNS, SASEGT. Between the trimmed V and J ends, which lost 1 base and 7 bases, there was a span of 13 bases. The CDR3 DNA reads TGTGCCAGCAGTGAAGGTTCCAGGGTCGGTGAAAAACTGTTTTTT. The encoded protein is CASSEGSRVGEKLFF.

This clone was seen only once. V usage is TRBV6-4 and J usage is TRBJ1-1; D possibly corresponds to TRBD1 (5 bases). Germline-derived CDR1 and CDR2 are MRHNA and SNTAGT. This CDR3 contains 13 residues. V shed 5 bases and J shed 7 bases, with 14 bases lying between them. CDR3 region: CASSFRGGDEAFF. In DNA, the CDR3 is TGTGCCAGCAGTTTTCGGGGAGGGGATGAAGCTTTCTTT.

This chain joins TRBV5-1 and TRBJ2-7, with TRBD2 as a possible D gene (5 bases). The germline CDR1 and CDR2 sequences are SGHRS and YFSETQ. With 0 bases removed from V and 9 bases from J, the gap between germline ends came to 25 bases. This CDR3 has 17 amino acids. CDR3 in DNA: TGCGCCAGCAGCTTGGCCTTGGCTTTGGATTTACGTGGAGGGCAGTACTTC. This encodes CASSLALALDLRGGQYF.

This rearrangement joins TRBV28 to TRBJ1-3, with 7 bases matching TRBD1. The CDR3 spans 16 residues. V shed 5 bases, J shed 0 bases, and the junction held 7 bases outside the gene matches. CDR1 is MDHEN, CDR2 SYDVKM, per germline. The CDR3 DNA reads as TGTGCCAGCAGTGGTGACAGGGTTGTCTCTGGAAACACCATATATTTT. Amino acids: CASSGDRVVSGNTIYF.

The J gene is TRBJ2-7, the V gene TRBV28; 8 bases map to TRBD1. In germline, CDR1 is MDHEN, CDR2 SYDVKM. J gave up 2 bases and V 3 bases, and 9 bases lay outside the gene matches. CDR3 length: 16 amino acids. The CDR3, as DNA: TGTGCCAGCAGTTTCGAGAGAGAGACAGGGGCCTACGAGCAGTACTTC. It is translated as CASSFERETGAYEQYF.

The table lists this clone with a count of one. This chain uses TRBV28 with TRBJ2-1, with 11 bases identical to TRBD2. The CDR3 length is 16 residues. V lost 7 bases and J lost 7; bases outside the gene matches: 12. Germline CDR1 is MDHEN and CDR2 is SYDVKM. The CDR3 nucleotides read TGTGCCAGCATATCTCCTAGCGGGAGGCAAGGGAATGAGCAGTTCTTC. It codes for CASISPSGRQGNEQFF.

V gene TRBV7-4 combines with J gene TRBJ1-1; D remains ambiguous. V lost 7 bases, J lost 3 bases, and 18 bases lay in between. This CDR3 is 15 amino acids long. Germline V gene sequence: CDR1 SGHVT, CDR2 SQSDAQ. CDR3 in amino acids: CASTIPPGRHTEAFF. The CDR3 DNA follows: TGTGCCAGCACCATTCCCCCGGGGAGGCACACTGAAGCTTTCTTT.

Regarding this clone: A read error may produce the germline difference seen at one junction end. The chain carries TRBV7-3 and TRBJ1-1; TRBD1 might be the D (6 bases). The CDR3 is 14 residues long. Germline V gene data show CDR1 as SGHTA and CDR2 as FQGTGA. CDR3 sequence: CASSLGQPNAEAFF. The CDR3 coding sequence is TGTGCCAGCAGCTTAGGACAGCCGAACGCTGAAGCTTTCTTT.

In this sample, this clone turned up a few times. The gene calls are TRBV6-4 and TRBJ2-3; D gene uncertain. V lost 4 bases to trimming and J lost 0 bases, with 8 bases between them. The CDR3 is 14 residues long. Germline V gene data show CDR1 as MRHNA and CDR2 as SNTAGT. The CDR3 reads CASSGGQSTDTQYF. CDR3 coding DNA: TGTGCCAGCAGTGGAGGCCAAAGCACAGATACGCAGTATTTT.

The chain combines TRBV15 with TRBJ1-5, with 9 positions matching TRBD1. CDR3 length equals 18 residues. Trimming took 4 bases from V and 0 from J; bases not matched to a gene: 10. Germline loops: CDR1 LNHNV, CDR2 YYDKDF (reference sequence). The CDR3: CATSKGQGKSYSNQPQHF. CDR3 DNA sequence: TGTGCCACCAGCAAAGGACAGGGGAAATCTTATAGCAATCAGCCCCAGCATTTT.

With regard to this clone: The sample holds other DNA sequences that translate to the same CDR3. The V call is TRBV18, the J call TRBJ2-1; 11 bases align to TRBD2. V lost 3 bases and J lost 6; bases outside the gene matches: 1. The CDR3 totals 14 residues. The germline V gene encodes CDR1 KGHSH and CDR2 LQKENI. CDR3 sequence reads: CASSPGTSGNEQFF. The CDR3, as DNA: TGTGCCAGCTCACCCGGGACTAGCGGCAATGAGCAGTTCTTC.

This chain connects TRBV15 to TRBJ2-3, with 9 bases fitting TRBD2. V trimming: 1 base; J trimming: 6 bases; junction bases outside the gene matches: 5. CDR3 length equals 15 residues. Germline values: CDR1 LNHNV, CDR2 YYDKDF (reference sequence). The CDR3 loop is CATSRGGTSGDTQYF. CDR3 nucleotides: TGTGCCACCAGCAGAGGGGGCACTAGCGGGGATACGCAGTATTTT.

The rearrangement uses TRBV19 and TRBJ1-4, with TRBD1 matching 10 bases. Germline CDR1 is LNHDA and CDR2 is SQIVND (reference sequence). The CDR3 sequence is 17 residues long. After removal of 5 bases from V and 8 bases from J, the junction contained 14 bases not matched to a gene. CDR3 sequence (DNA): TGTGCCAGTAGTGAACCGGGACAGGGGCCGTCTCAGGAAAAACTGTTTTTT. Encoded protein: CASSEPGQGPSQEKLFF.

The rearrangement joins TRBV29-1 to TRBJ2-5, with 9 bases that match TRBD1. V lost 3 bases to trimming and J lost 5 bases; unmatched junction nucleotides: 4. Germline V gene lookup returns CDR1 SQVTM and CDR2 ANQGSEA. The CDR3 length is 13 residues. CDR3 DNA sequence: TGCAGCGTTGAGGGGACAGGGTACGAGACCCAGTACTTC. Its translation: CSVEGTGYETQYF.

The rearrangement uses TRBV7-9 and TRBJ2-7; possible D gene TRBD1, 6 bases. V lost 0 bases and J 2 bases, leaving 14 bases between the germline ends. CDR1 and CDR2 (germline): SEHNR, FQNEAQ (reference sequence). This CDR3 spans 16 amino acids. Here the CDR3 DNA reads TGTGCCAGCAGCTTAGCGTATGGCAGGGACACCTACGAGCAGTACTTC. It is translated as CASSLAYGRDTYEQYF.

This clone has just a few counts. The chain joins TRBV29-1 to TRBJ1-3; D may be TRBD1 (5 bases). Germline V lookup: CDR1 SQVTM, CDR2 ANQGSEA. V was clipped by 3 bases and J by 3 bases, with 12 bases between them. The CDR3 is 14 amino acids. CDR3 nucleotide sequence: TGCAGCGTTGAGGGTCAGGGTGGTGGAAACACCATATATTTT. Protein sequence: CSVEGQGGGNTIYF.

V usage is TRBV5-8 and J usage is TRBJ1-4; the D gene is possibly TRBD1 (6 bases). With 1 base removed from V and 4 bases from J, the gap between germline ends came to 14 bases. The V gene's germline CDR1 is SGHTS and CDR2 YDEGEE. The CDR3 contains 16 residues. This CDR3 is CASSLSLGQYNEKLFF. For the CDR3, the DNA is TGTGCCAGCAGCTTGTCCCTAGGACAGTATAATGAAAAACTGTTTTTT.

The chain uses TRBV3-1 (or the pseudogene TRBV3-2) and TRBJ1-1; a weak D match, TRBD1 (6 bases). The V gene's germline CDR1 is LGHDT and CDR2 YNNKEL (reference sequence). With 4 bases removed from V and 0 bases from J, the gap between germline ends came to 12 bases. The CDR3 totals 15 residues. CDR3 DNA: TGTGCCAGCAGCCGCCTGGGGGCTATGAACACTGAAGCTTTCTTT. Its translation is CASSRLGAMNTEAFF.

This clone occurred once. The V and J genes are TRBV24-1 and TRBJ1-1; 10 nucleotides align to TRBD1. Germline lookup yields CDR1 KGHDR and CDR2 SFDVKD. The CDR3 totals 13 residues. V shed 5 bases and J 8 bases; nucleotides not matched to a gene: 4. CDR3 sequence: CATSARDRGEAFF. The CDR3 DNA reads as TGTGCCACCAGTGCTAGGGACAGGGGAGAAGCTTTCTTT.

V and J are TRBV7-6 and TRBJ2-2; TRBD1 aligns across 7 bases. Germline CDR1 reads SGHVS; CDR2 reads FNYEAQ. The CDR3 is 16 amino acids. J was trimmed by 1 base and V by 2 bases; bases with no gene match: 4. The CDR3 loop is CASSLLRGQNTGELFF. The CDR3 DNA reads TGTGCCAGCAGCTTACTGAGGGGGCAGAACACCGGGGAGCTGTTTTTT.

The gene calls are TRBV5-5 and TRBJ1-2; 8 nucleotides align to TRBD1. Germline V CDR1 and CDR2: SGHKS, YYEKEE (reference sequence). V was clipped by 1 base and J by 8 bases; unmatched bases: 10. The CDR3 sequence is 15 residues long. CDR3 amino acids: CASSLNRTGSFGYTF. The CDR3, as DNA: TGTGCCAGCAGCTTGAACAGGACAGGGTCTTTCGGCTACACCTTC.